The following is a T cell receptor beta chain sequence with its context. The sample belongs to a study of blood T cell repertoires in COVID-19. In the study overall: PBMCs, B-cell-depleted T cells, or T cells were the source of the cDNA or gDNA that made up the material.

This CDR3 is 16 amino acids long. The germline V and J ends were trimmed by 0 bases and 0 bases, with 12 bases remaining between them. The germline gives CDR1 SGHNT, CDR2 YYREEE (reference sequence). TCRdb's table, derived via immunoSEQ multiplex PCR, lists solely in-frame clones and lacks some. Here the sample spans 140,000 to 150,000 clones, over 75% being singletons. The sequence came from a man aged 55 to 70 with active or convalescent COVID-19. The sequenced sample was peripheral blood. The chain recombines TRBV5-4 with TRBJ2-5, with D possibly TRBD2 on 7 matching bases. CDR3 in DNA: TGTGCCAGCAGCTTGGCCCCCGGGGGGCACCAAGAGACCCAGTACTTC. This encodes CASSLAPGGHQETQYF.